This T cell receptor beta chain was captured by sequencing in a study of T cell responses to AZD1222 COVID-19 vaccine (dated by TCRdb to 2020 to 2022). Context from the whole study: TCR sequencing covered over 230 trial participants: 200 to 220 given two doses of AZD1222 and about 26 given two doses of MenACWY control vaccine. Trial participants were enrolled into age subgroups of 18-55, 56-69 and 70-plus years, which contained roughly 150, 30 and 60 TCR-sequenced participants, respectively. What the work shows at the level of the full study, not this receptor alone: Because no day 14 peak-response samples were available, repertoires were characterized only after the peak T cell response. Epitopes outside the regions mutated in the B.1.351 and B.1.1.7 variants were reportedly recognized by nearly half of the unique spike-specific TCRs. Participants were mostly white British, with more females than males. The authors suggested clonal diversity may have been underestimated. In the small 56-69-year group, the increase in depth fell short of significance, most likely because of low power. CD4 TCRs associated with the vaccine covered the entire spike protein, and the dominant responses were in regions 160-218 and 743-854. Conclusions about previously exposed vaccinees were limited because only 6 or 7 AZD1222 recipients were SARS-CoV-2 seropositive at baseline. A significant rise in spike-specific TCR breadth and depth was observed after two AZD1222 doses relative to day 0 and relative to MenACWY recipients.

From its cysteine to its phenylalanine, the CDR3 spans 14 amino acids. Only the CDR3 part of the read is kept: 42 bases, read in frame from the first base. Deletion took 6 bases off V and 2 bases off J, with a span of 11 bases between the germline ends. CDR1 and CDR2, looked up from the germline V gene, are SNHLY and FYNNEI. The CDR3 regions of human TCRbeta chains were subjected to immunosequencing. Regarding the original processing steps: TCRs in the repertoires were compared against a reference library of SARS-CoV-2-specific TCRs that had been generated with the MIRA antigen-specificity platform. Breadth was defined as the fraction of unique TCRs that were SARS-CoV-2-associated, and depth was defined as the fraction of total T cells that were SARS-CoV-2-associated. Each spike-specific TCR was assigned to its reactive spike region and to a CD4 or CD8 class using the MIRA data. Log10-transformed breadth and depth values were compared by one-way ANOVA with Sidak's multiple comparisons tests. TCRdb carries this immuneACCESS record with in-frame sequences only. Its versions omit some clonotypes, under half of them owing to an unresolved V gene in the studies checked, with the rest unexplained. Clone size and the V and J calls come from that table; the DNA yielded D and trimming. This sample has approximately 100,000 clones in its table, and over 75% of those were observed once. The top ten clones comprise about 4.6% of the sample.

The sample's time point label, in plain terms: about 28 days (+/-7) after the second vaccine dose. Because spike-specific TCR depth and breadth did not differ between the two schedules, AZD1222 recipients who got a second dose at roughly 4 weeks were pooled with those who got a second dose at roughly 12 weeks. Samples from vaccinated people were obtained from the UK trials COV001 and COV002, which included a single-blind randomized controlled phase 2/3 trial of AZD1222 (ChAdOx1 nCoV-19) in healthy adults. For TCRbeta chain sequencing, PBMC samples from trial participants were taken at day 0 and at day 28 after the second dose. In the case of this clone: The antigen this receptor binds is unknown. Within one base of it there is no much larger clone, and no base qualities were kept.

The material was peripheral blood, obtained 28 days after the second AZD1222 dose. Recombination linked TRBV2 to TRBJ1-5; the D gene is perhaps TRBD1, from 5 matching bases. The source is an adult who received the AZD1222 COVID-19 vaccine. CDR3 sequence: CASRAGNGNQPQHF. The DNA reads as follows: TGTGCCAGCAGGGCAGGGAATGGCAATCAGCCCCAGCATTTT.